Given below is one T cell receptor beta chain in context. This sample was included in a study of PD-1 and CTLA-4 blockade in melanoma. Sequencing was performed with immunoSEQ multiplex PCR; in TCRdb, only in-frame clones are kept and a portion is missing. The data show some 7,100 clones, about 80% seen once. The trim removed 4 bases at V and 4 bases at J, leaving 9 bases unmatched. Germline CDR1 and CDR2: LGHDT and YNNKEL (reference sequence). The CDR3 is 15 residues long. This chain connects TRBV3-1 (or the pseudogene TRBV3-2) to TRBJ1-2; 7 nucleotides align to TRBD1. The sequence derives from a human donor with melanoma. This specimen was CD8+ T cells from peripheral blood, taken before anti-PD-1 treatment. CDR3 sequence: CASSLGSTGRYGYTF. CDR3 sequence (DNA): TGTGCCAGCAGCCTTGGATCGACAGGGCGCTATGGCTACACCTTC.